This T cell receptor (beta chain) was retrieved from a study of metastatic and nonmetastatic thyroid tumors. Overall study: Blood and tumor or nodule tissue repertoires from malignant and benign thyroid patients were compared. Study observations and caveats: As reported, TCR beta diversity in blood and tumor was significantly higher in malignant thyroid tumors than in benign nodules.

As handled by the study authors: The authors used CDR3 differences across clinicopathological groups to build a distant-metastasis classifier for papillary thyroid cancer. From the PCR reads, TCRdb re-called clones with MiXCR. TCRdb's processing, not the study's, gives the V and J calls here. This table has tens of thousands of clones, 25% to 30% appearing once. No treatment of any kind had been given to any patient before thyroid surgery. This clone qualifies as medium-sized. What it binds is unknown. This sequence was found in a female donor with papillary thyroid cancer or a benign thyroid nodule (not recorded which). Some clones in this sample may be carry-over from other donors' samples. The sample taken for sequencing was blood.

CDR3 coding DNA: TGTGCCAGCAGTTTAGGTGAAGGCTACACCTTC. As protein: CASSLGEGYTF. The gene calls are TRBV28 and TRBJ1-2, with no clear D. The CDR3 extends over 11 amino acids. The ends were cut back, 2 bases at V and 8 bases at J, with 6 bases in the middle. The germline V gene has CDR1 MDHEN and CDR2 SYDVKM.